This T cell receptor (beta chain) was found in a study of blood T cell repertoires in COVID-19. Study information: Both acute and convalescent COVID-19 samples were obtained from the United States, Italy and Spain. Sources were T cells, B-cell-depleted T cells, or PBMCs; the material itself was cDNA or gDNA.

There are 14 residues in the CDR3. Germline trimming cut 6 bases from V and 10 bases from J; bases unmatched to any gene: 11. Looked up from germline, CDR1 is SNHLY and CDR2 is FYNNEI. Method: immunoSEQ multiplex PCR; TCRdb's copy keeps in-frame clones and lacks some. The table includes 30,000 to 40,000 clones, roughly 87% detected once. Sequenced input: peripheral blood. The sequence was collected from a woman in her sixties with active COVID-19. V and J are TRBV2 and TRBJ1-1; 10 bases are a match to TRBD1. DNA for the CDR3: TGTGCCAGCAGCGGAATTAGACAGGGGGCGCCAGCTTTCTTT. Protein product: CASSGIRQGAPAFF.